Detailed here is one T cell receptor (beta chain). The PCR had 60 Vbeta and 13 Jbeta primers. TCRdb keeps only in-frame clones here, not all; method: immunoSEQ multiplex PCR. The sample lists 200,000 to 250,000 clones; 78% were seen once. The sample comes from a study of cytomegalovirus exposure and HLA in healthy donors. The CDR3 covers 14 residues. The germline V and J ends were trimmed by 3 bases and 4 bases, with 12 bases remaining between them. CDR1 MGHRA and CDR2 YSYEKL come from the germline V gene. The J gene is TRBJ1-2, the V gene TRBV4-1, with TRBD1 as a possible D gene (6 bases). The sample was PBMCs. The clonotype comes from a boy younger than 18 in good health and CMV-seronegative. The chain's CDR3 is CASSQVGQSYGYTF. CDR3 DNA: TGCGCCAGCAGCCAGGTTGGACAGAGCTATGGCTACACCTTC.